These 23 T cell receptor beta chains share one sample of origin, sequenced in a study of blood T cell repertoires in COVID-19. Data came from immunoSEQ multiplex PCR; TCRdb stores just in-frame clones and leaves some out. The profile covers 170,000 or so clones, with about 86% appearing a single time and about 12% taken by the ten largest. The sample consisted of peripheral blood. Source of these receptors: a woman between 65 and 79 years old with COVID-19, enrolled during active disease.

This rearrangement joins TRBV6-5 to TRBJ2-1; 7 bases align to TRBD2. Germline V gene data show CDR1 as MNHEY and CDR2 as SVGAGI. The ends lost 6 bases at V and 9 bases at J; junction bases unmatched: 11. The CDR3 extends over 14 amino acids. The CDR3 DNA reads TGTGCCAGCAGCCGAGGACTAGATTCGACTGAGCAGTTCTTC. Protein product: CASSRGLDSTEQFF.

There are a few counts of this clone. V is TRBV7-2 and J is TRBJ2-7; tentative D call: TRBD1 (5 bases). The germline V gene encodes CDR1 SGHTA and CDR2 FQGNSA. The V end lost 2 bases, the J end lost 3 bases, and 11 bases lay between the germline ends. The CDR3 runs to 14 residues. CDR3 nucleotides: TGTGCCAGCAGCTTACTCGGCCAGGGCTACGAGCAGTACTTC. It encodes CASSLLGQGYEQYF. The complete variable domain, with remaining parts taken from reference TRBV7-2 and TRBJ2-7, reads GAGVSQSPSNKVTEKGKDVELRCDPISGHTALYWYRQSLGQGLEFLIYFQGNSAPDKSGLPSDRFSAERTGGSVSTLTIQRTQQEDSAVYLCASSLLGQGYEQYFGPGTRLTVT.

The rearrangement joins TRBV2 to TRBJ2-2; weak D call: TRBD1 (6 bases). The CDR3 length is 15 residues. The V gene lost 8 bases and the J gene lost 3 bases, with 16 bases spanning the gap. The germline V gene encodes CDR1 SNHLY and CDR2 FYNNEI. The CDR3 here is CASRPQYRDTGELFF. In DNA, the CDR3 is TGTGCCAGCCGTCCACAGTACAGGGACACCGGGGAGCTGTTTTTT.

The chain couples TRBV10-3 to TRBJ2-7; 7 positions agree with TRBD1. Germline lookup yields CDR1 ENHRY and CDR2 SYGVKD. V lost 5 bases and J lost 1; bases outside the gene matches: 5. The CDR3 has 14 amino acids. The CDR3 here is CAISLNRGSYEQYF. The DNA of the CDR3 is TGTGCCATCAGTCTAAACAGGGGATCCTACGAGCAGTACTTC.

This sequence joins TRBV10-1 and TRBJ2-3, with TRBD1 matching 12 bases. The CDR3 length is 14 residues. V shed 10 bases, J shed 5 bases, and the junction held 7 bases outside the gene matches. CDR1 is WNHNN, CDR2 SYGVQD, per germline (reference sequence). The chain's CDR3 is CATPGQGAGDTQYF. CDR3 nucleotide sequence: TGCGCCACTCCGGGACAGGGGGCTGGAGATACGCAGTATTTT.

CDR3 loop: CASSWTGPSIYGYTF. The DNA of the CDR3 is TGTGCCAGCAGCTGGACAGGGCCCTCTATCTATGGCTACACCTTC. The chain is built from TRBV5-6 and TRBJ1-2; 8 positions match TRBD1. The J segment lost 4 bases and the V segment lost 3 bases, leaving 8 bases of the junction unmatched. CDR3 size: 15 residues. Germline-derived CDR1 and CDR2 are SGHDT and YYEEEE.

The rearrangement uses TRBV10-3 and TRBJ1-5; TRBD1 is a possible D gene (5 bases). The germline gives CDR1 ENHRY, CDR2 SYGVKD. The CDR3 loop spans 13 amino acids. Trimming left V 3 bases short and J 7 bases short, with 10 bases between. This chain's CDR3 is CAISDREVQPQHF. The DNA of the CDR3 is TGTGCCATCAGTGACAGGGAGGTGCAGCCCCAGCATTTT.

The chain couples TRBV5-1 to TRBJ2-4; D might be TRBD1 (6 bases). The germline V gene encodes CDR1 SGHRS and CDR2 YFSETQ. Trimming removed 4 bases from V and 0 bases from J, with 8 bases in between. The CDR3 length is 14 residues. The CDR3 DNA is TGCGCCAGCAGCCCAGGGGTAGCCAAAAACATTCAGTACTTC. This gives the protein CASSPGVAKNIQYF.

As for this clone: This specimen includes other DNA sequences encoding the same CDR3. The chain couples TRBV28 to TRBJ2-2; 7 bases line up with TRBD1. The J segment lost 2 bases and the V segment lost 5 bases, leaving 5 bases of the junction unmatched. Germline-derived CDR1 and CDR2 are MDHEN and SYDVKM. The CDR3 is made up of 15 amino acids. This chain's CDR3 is CASSLTGFNTGELFF. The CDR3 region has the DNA TGTGCCAGCAGTCTGACAGGGTTTAACACCGGGGAGCTGTTTTTT.

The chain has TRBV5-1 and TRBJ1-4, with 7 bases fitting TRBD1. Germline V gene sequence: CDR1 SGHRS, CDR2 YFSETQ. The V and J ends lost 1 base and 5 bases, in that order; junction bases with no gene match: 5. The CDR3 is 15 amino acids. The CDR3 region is CASSLHLQGNEKLFF. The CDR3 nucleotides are TGCGCCAGCAGCTTGCATCTACAGGGGAATGAAAAACTGTTTTTT. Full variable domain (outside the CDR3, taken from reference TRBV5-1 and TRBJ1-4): KAGVTQTPRYLIKTRGQQVTLSCSPISGHRSVSWYQQTPGQGLQFLFEYFSETQRNKGNFPGRFSGRQFSNSRSEMNVSTLELGDSALYLCASSLHLQGNEKLFFGSGTQLSVL.

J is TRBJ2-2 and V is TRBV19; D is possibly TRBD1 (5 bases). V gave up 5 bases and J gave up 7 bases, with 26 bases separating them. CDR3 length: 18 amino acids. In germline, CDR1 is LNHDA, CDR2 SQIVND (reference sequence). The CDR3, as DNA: TGTGCCAGTAGTTTACCCTCACATGACTGGGGCGCCTTCGGGGAGCTGTTTTTT. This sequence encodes CASSLPSHDWGAFGELFF.

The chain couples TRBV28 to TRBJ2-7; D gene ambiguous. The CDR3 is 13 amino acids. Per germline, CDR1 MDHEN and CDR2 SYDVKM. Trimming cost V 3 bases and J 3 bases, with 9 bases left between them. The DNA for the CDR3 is TGTGCCAGCAGTTTTTTCTTGCGCTACGAGCAGTACTTC. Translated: CASSFFLRYEQYF.

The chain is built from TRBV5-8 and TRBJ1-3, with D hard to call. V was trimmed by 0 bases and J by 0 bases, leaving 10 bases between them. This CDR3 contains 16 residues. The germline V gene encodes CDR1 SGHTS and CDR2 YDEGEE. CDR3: CASSLVFGFSGNTIYF. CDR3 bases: TGTGCCAGCAGCTTGGTTTTCGGTTTCTCTGGAAACACCATATATTTT.

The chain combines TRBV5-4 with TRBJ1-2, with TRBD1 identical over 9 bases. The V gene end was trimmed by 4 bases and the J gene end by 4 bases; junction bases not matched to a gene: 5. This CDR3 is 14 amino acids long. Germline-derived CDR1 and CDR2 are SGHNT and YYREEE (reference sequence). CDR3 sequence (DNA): TGTGCCAGCAGCAGACAGACAGGGGGCTATGGCTACACCTTC. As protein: CASSRQTGGYGYTF.

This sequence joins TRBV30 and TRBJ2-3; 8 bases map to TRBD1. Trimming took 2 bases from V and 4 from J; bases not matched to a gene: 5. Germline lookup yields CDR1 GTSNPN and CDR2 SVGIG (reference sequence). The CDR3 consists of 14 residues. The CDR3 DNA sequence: TGTGCCTGGAGTCCAGGGGGCGCGGCAGATACGCAGTATTTT. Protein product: CAWSPGGAADTQYF.

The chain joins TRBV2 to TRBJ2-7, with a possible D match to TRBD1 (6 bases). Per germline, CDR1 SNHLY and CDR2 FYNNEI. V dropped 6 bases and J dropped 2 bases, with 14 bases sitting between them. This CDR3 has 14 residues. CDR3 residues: CASRYRALAYEQYF. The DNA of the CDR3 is TGTGCCAGCAGGTACAGGGCCTTAGCCTACGAGCAGTACTTC.

The CDR3 sequence: CASSYSKQVGYEQYF. DNA for the CDR3: TGTGCCAGCAGTTACTCGAAACAGGTGGGATACGAGCAGTACTTC. The V and J genes are TRBV6-5 and TRBJ2-7; D might be TRBD1 (5 bases). Germline V gives CDR1 MNHEY, CDR2 SVGAGI. The CDR3 is 15 amino acids. The V end was cut by 0 bases, the J end by 4 bases, with 13 bases between.

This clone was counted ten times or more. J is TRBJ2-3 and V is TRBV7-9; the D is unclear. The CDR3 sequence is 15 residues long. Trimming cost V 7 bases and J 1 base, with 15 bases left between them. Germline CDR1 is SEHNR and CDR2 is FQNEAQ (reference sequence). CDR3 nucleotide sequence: TGTGCCAGCACCAAGCTAGGTCTGGGCACAGATACGCAGTATTTT. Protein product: CASTKLGLGTDTQYF.

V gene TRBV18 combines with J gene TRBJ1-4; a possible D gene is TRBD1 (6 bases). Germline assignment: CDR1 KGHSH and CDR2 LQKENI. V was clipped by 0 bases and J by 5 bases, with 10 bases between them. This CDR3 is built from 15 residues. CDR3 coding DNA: TGTGCCAGCTCACCACCCGGGCAGGGGAATGAAAAACTGTTTTTT. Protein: CASSPPGQGNEKLFF.

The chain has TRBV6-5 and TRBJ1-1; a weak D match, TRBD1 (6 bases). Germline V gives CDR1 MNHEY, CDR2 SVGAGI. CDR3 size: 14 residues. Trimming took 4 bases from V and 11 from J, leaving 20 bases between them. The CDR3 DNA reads TGTGCCAGCAGTTCCGCTCAGGGGAGCTCGAACGCTTTCTTT. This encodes CASSSAQGSSNAFF.

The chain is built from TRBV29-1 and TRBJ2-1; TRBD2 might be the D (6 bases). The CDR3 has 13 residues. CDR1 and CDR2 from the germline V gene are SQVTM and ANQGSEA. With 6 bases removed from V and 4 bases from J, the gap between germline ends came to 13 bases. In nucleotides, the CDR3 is TGCAGCGTGGGACTCCAGAGGTACAATGAGCAGTTCTTC. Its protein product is CSVGLQRYNEQFF.

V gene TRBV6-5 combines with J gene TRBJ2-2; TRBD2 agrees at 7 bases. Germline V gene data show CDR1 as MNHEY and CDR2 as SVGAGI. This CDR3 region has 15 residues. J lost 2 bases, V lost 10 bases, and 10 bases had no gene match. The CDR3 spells CATQWGGRNTGELFF. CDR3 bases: TGTGCCACTCAATGGGGCGGGAGAAACACCGGGGAGCTGTTTTTT.

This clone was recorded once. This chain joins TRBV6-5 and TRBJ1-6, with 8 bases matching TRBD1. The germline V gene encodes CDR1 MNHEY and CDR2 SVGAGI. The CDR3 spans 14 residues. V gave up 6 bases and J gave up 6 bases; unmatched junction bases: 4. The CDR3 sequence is CASSQGQVNSPLHF. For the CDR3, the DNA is TGTGCCAGCAGCCAGGGACAGGTTAATTCACCCCTCCACTTT.